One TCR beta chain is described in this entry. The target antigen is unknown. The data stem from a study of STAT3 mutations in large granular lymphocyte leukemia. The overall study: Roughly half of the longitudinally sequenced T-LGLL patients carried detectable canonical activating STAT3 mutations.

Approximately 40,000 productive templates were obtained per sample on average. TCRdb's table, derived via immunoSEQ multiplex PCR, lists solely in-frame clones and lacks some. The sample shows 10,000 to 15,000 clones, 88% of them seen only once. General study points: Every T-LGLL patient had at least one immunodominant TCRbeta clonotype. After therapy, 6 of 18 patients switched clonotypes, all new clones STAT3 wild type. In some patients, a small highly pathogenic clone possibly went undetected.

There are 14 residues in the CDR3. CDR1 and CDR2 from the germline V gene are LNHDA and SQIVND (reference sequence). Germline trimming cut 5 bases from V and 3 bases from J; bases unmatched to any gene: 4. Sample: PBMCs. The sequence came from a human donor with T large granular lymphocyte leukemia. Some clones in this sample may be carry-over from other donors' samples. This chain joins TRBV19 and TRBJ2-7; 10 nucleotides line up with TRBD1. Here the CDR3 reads CASSPRTGGYEQYF. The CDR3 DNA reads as TGTGCCAGTAGTCCTCGGACAGGGGGCTACGAGCAGTACTTC.